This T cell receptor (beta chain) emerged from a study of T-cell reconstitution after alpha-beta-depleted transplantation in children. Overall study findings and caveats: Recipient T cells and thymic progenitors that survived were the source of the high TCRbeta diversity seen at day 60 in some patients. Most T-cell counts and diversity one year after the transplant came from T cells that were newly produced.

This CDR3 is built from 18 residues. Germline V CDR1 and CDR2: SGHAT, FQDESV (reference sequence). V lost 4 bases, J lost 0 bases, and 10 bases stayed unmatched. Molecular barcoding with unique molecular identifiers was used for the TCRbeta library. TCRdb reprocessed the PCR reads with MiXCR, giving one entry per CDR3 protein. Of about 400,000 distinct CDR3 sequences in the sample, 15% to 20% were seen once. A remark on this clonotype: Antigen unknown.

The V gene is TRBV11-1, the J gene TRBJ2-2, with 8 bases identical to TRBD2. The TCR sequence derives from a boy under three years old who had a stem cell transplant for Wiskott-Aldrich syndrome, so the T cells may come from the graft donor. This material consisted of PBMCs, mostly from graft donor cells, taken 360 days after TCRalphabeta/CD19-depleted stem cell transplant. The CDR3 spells CASSSPASGSPNTGELFF. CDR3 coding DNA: TGTGCCAGCAGCTCTCCCGCCAGCGGGAGCCCGAACACCGGGGAGCTGTTTTTT. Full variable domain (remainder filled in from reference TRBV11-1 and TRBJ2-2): EAEVAQSPRYKITEKSQAVAFWCDPISGHATLYWYRQILGQGPELLVQFQDESVVDDSQLPKDRFSAERLKGVDSTLKIQPAELGDSAMYLCASSSPASGSPNTGELFFGEGSRLTVL.